This T cell receptor (beta chain) was identified in a study of cytomegalovirus exposure and HLA in healthy donors. Whole-study results and caveats: Reportedly, cytomegalovirus status was diagnosed with high sensitivity and specificity.

This clone was seen more than once but under ten times. What it binds is not known. Amplification used 60 Vbeta primers and 13 Jbeta primers. Repertoires were generated with immunoSEQ multiplex PCR, while TCRdb's copy carries only in-frame clones and drops some. The sample has about 150,000 clones; about 70% are singletons. V shed 3 bases and J 2 bases; nucleotides not matched to a gene: 6. This CDR3 comprises 15 residues. CDR1 MGHRA and CDR2 YSYEKL come from the germline V gene. This rearrangement joins TRBV4-1 to TRBJ1-2; 7 bases align to TRBD1. The sequenced material came from PBMCs. The receptor was derived from a male donor in good health and CMV-seronegative. The DNA for the CDR3 is TGCGCCAGCAGCCAGGACAGGACTCGCAACTATGGCTACACCTTC. It specifies CASSQDRTRNYGYTF.